This record concerns one TCR beta chain sequence. Its antigen is unknown. This sample stems from a study of OX40 agonist ivuxolimab in advanced cancers. Whole-study context: Participants, about 83% male, averaged about 59 years of age, ranging from about 20 to 80.

Data came from immunoSEQ multiplex PCR; TCRdb stores just in-frame clones and leaves some out. The table has roughly 83,000 clones, 84% seen once. Whole-study findings and limits: At doses 0.1 to 3.0 mg/kg, CD4+ and CD8+ clones expanded.

The input for sequencing was CD4+ or CD8+ T cells sorted from blood, taken in a trial of the OX40 agonist ivuxolimab. This sequence was found in an adult with an advanced solid tumor such as melanoma, head and neck, liver or kidney cancer.

The CDR3 spells CASSQDVGSWAEQFF. CDR3 DNA sequence: TGCGCCAGCAGCCAAGATGTTGGTAGTTGGGCTGAGCAGTTCTTC. The gene calls are TRBV4-1 and TRBJ2-1; D gene ambiguous. This CDR3 contains 15 residues. Germline CDR1 is MGHRA and CDR2 is YSYEKL. The V gene lost 0 bases and the J gene lost 9 bases, with 15 bases spanning the gap.